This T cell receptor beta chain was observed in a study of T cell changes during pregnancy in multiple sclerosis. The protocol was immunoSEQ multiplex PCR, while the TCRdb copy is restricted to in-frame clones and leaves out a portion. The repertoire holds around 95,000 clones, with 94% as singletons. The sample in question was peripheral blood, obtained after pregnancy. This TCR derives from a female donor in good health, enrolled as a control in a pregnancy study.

CDR3 nucleotides: TGTGCCAGCCTCACAGGGGACTATGGCTACACCTTC. Its protein is CASLTGDYGYTF. This chain uses TRBV28 with TRBJ1-2; 7 positions agree with TRBD1. Germline lookup yields CDR1 MDHEN and CDR2 SYDVKM. J gave up 3 bases and V 8 bases, and 3 bases lay outside the gene matches. The CDR3 contains 12 residues.